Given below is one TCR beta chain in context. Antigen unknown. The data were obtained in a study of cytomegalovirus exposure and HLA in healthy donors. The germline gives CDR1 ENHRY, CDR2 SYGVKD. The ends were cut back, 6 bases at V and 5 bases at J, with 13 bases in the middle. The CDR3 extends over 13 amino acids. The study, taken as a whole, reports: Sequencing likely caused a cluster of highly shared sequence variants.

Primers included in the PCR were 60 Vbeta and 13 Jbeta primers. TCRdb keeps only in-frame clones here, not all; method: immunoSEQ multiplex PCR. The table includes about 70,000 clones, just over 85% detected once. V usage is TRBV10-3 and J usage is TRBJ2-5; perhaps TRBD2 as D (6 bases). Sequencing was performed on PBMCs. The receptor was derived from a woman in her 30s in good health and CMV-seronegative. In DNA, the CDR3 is TGTGCCATCAGCAAGGGCGGGACGGAGACCCAGTACTTC. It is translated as CAISKGGTETQYF.